Listed below are T cell receptor beta chains from one sample, sequenced in a study of cytomegalovirus exposure and HLA in healthy donors. The protocol was immunoSEQ multiplex PCR, while the TCRdb copy is restricted to in-frame clones and leaves out a portion. In the table there are fewer than 150,000 clones, approximately 89% of which are singletons. The source material was PBMCs. These receptors were collected from a woman younger than 45 in good health and CMV-seropositive. Both conserved end residues are trimmed from each CDR3. The order of the fields is V gene, clone size, CDR3 protein. For some rows the clone size is stated as once, few or many, or as a class when expanded; others skip it.

>TRBV2|.
ASSDPGGTEAF
>TRBV30|.
AWSLDREKLF
>TRBV6-6|.
ASSASSSGNTIY
>TRBV5-1|.
ASSYGLADYNEQF
>TRBV6-5|.
ASSYVSSGGTDTQY
>TRBV5-5|.
ASSFTGSYGYT
>TRBV5-1|once
ASSLTYGPGQLNTEAF
>TRBV5-1|.
ASSLGQGNEKLF
>TRBV19|.
ASSPGQREVGYT
>TRBV2|.
ADRGPLFGGYT
>TRBV7-6|.
ASSSEIEGDQY
>TRBV13|.
ASSNSGVYNEQF
>TRBV6-6|.
ASRRQGAGGNTIY
>TRBV27|.
ASRRQVGTDTQY
>TRBV19|.
ASSIVGQGAQPQH
>TRBV13|.
ASSQTSGRVTYNEQF
>TRBV5-1|.
ASSLGPAGEDGELF
>TRBV15|.
ATSRARASGGAVDTQY
>TRBV19|.
ASRAGNTEAF
>TRBV5-6|.
ASSLGLAGGNEQF
>TRBV27|.
ASGRVGNYGYT
>TRBV2|.
ASSGGTSVDIQY
>TRBV10-1|.
ASSPSGTAQETQY
>TRBV28|.
ASSIGQGAYEQY
>TRBV4-1|.
ASSHPGQTHTQY
>TRBV28|once
ASSPPFGASGSGELF
>TRBV6-1|.
ASSVGTGRYNEQF
>TRBV2|.
ASSEGAPQAGYEQY
>TRBV18|.
ASSPVFESYT
>TRBV19|.
ASSFYRGESNQPQH
>TRBV2|.
ASRAPILQGAGELF
>TRBV6-1|.
ASILRDKAGELF
>TRBV27|.
ASISTVNSPLH
>TRBV19|.
ASSTGGGYGYT
>TRBV28|few
ATSRLAALSTDTQY
>TRBV4-1|.
ASSHGQDSYEQY
>TRBV5-1|.
ASSAGTPNTEAF
>TRBV29-1|.
SVVRGAQETQY
>TRBV2|.
ANSRQGRNYEQY
>TRBV4-1|.
ASSHATLPYEQY
>TRBV7-8|.
ASRFDGGNQPQH
>TRBV27|few
ASSTYGTSYEQY
>TRBV20-1|.
SARGGDEQY
>TRBV5-1|.
ASSSPGQGFSNTEAF
>TRBV5-4|few
ASSLATGGNYGYT
>TRBV5-4|.
ASSSWTGDYGYT
>TRBV18|.
ASSPQGLAGEEQF
>TRBV6-1|.
ASLQGATNEKLF
>TRBV5-1|once
ASSSRRDRVSPLH
>TRBV10-1|.
ASRGGSERNTIY
>TRBV19|.
ASSSPRQVLFYEQY
>TRBV11-2|.
ASSPQQGLAEAF